Listed below are T cell receptor beta chains from one sample, sequenced in a study of CD8 T cells in Susac syndrome. From the immunoSEQ multiplex PCR reads, TCRdb called clonotypes with MiXCR, one entry per CDR3 protein. The sample contains about 150,000 distinct CDR3 sequences, less than 97% of which appear only once. The sample taken for sequencing was CD8+ T cells from PBMCs. These receptor sequences come from a human donor with multiple sclerosis. Both conserved end residues are part of each CDR3. Fields, in order: V gene, clone size, J gene, D gene, CDR3 protein, CDR3 DNA. A D gene is named only where the DNA matches it firmly. Clone size is given for some rows only: seen once, a few or many times, or a class if the clone is expanded.

V: TRBV3-1; size: .; J: TRBJ1-5; D: .; CDR3: CASSQGLVGAQPQHF; DNA: TGTGCCAGCAGCCAAGGTCTCGTGGGGGCGCAGCCCCAGCATTTT
V: TRBV12-3/TRBV12-4; size: .; J: TRBJ2-1; D: TRBD2; CDR3: CASTPPGTSGGNEQFF; DNA: TGTGCCAGCACGCCCCCAGGAACTAGCGGGGGAAATGAGCAGTTCTTC
V: TRBV20-1; size: .; J: TRBJ2-3; D: .; CDR3: CSATFLDASTDTQYF; DNA: TGCAGTGCCACTTTTTTAGACGCTAGCACAGATACGCAGTATTTT
V: TRBV7-2; size: .; J: TRBJ2-3; D: .; CDR3: CASSVTRGTTDTQYF; DNA: TGTGCCAGCAGCGTAACAAGGGGGACCACAGATACGCAGTATTTT
V: TRBV30; size: .; J: TRBJ2-1; D: .; CDR3: CAWDARGSQFF; DNA: TGTGCCTGGGACGCTAGGGGTTCTCAGTTCTTC
V: TRBV9; size: .; J: TRBJ1-6; D: .; CDR3: CASSAEDRRAVNSPLHF; DNA: TGTGCCAGCAGCGCCGAGGACAGACGAGCGGTGAATTCACCCCTCCACTTT
V: TRBV3-1; size: .; J: TRBJ2-3; D: TRBD2; CDR3: CASSQLREQRTDTQYF; DNA: TGTGCCAGCAGCCAACTGCGGGAGCAAAGAACAGATACGCAGTATTTT
V: TRBV5-4; size: .; J: TRBJ1-2; D: .; CDR3: CASSFRGSGYTF; DNA: TGTGCCAGCAGCTTCAGGGGATCCGGCTACACCTTC
V: TRBV9; size: .; J: TRBJ1-1; D: .; CDR3: CASSASGTANTEAFF; DNA: TGTGCCAGCAGCGCGTCCGGGACGGCGAACACTGAAGCTTTCTTT
V: TRBV15; size: .; J: TRBJ1-1; D: .; CDR3: CATRLGERGTEAFF; DNA: TGTGCCACCCGATTAGGGGAGAGGGGCACTGAAGCTTTCTTT
V: TRBV20-1; size: once; J: TRBJ2-3; D: TRBD2; CDR3: CSAQTGEGPGADTQYF; DNA: TGCAGTGCCCAAACGGGGGAGGGGCCGGGTGCAGATACGCAGTATTTT
V: TRBV11-2; size: once; J: TRBJ2-1; D: .; CDR3: CASSWERREQFF; DNA: TGTGCCAGCAGCTGGGAGAGAAGAGAGCAGTTCTTC